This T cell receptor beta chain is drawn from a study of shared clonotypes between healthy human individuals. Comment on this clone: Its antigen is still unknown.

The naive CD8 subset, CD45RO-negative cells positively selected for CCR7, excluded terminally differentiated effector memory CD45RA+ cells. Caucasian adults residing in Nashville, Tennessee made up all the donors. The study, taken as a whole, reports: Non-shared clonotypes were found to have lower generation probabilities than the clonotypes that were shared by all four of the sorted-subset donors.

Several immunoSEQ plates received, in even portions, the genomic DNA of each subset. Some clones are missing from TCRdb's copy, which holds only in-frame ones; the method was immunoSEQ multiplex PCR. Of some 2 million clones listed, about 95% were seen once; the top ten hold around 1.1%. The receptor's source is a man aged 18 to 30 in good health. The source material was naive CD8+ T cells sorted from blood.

CDR3 DNA: TGTGCCAGCAGCCCTAATACGGGGGAATATGGCTACACCTTC. As protein: CASSPNTGEYGYTF. The chain employs TRBV9 and TRBJ1-2, with D perhaps TRBD1 (5 bases). V was shortened by 4 bases and J by 5 bases, with 15 bases between the two germline ends. The CDR3 runs to 14 residues. CDR1 SGDLS and CDR2 YYNGEE come from the germline V gene. Full variable domain (missing parts from reference TRBV9 and TRBJ1-2): DSGVTQTPKHLITATGQRVTLRCSPRSGDLSVYWYQQSLDQGLQFLIQYYNGEERAKGNILERFSAQQFPDLHSELNLSSLELGDSALYFCASSPNTGEYGYTFGSGTRLTVV.